This T cell receptor (beta chain) was obtained from a study of T cell clonotyping in hematopoietic cell transplantation. Study-wide results and caveats: Few recipient clonotypes overlapped donors; over 95% were de novo at given depth. Pathologically expanded recipient clonotypes increased progressively from day 30 to day 180 as diversity fell.

CDR1 is MNHEY, CDR2 SMNVEV, per germline (reference sequence). Trimming pared 3 bases from V and 9 bases from J, leaving 19 bases between. The length of the CDR3 is 15 residues. This sample's time point: recipient sample about 28 days before transplant, after cytoreduction. Samples: about 28 days before transplant, then days 30, 100 and 180 after. The method was immunoSEQ multiplex PCR; TCRdb's version includes in-frame clones alone and lacks a portion of them. The sample shows roughly 28,000 clones, 93% of them seen only once. A word on this clone: Its matching antigen is unknown.

This receptor was taken from a man aged 45-60 years with acute myeloid leukemia. Some clones in this sample may be carry-over from other donors' samples. V gene TRBV27 combines with J gene TRBJ2-3; D tentatively reads TRBD1 or TRBD2 (6 bases each). Sequencing used peripheral blood mononuclear cells, obtained before stem cell transplant. CDR3 nucleotide sequence: TGTGCCAGCAGTTTTCTTGGGGGGCGTCGCGGGACGCAGTATTTT. It encodes CASSFLGGRRGTQYF.